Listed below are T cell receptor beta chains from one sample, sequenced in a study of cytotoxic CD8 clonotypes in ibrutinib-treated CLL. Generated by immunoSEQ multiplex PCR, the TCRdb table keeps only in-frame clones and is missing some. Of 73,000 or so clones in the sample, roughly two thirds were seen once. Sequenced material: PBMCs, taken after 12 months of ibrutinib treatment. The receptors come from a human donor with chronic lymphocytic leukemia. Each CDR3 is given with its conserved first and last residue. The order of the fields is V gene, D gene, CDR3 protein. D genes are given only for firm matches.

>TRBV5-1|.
CASSLEVIGEQYF
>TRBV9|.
CASSVAGGGPNYGYTF
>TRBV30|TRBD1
CAWTQGARANEQFF
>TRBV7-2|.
CASSQAYEQYF
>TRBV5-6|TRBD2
CASSPSGPPANTGELFF
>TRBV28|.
CASSLTRIGNSPLHF
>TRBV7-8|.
CASSLRQGEQYF
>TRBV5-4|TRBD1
CASGPWDSYNEQFF
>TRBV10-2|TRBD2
CASKTSGGTGELFF
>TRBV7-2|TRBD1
CASSSTETTGAVRGYTF
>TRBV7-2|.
CASSFRGERGKLFF
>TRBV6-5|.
CASSYSSGSEAFF
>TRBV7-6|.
CASSPETGVNYNEQFF
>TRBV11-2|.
CASSLGLIGEQFF
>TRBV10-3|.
CAISEYDGTPSETQYF
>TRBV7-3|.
CASSLTANYGYTF
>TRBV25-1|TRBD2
CASTGGTSGTDTQYF
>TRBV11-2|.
CASSLAQGGSYEQYF
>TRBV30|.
CAWSGRDPYEQYF
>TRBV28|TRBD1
CASSDTQTQGNNEQFF
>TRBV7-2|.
CASSRSLLGTDTQYF
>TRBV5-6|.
CASSLVDPWGGTSGEAFF
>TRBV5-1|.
CASSLEVNQPQHF
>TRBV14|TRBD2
CASSQDSGGQETQYF
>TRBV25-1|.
CASSEAGANQETQYF
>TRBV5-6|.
CASSLPIGRPELAKNIQYF
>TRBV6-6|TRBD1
CASSPSSTGGTDTQYF
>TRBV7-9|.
CASSFWDTNEKLFF
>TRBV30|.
CAWSLRGGNQPQHF